This TCR beta chain stems from a study of T cells in Graves' hyperthyroidism and ophthalmopathy. These patients, aged 18 to 65, had recently diagnosed hyperthyroidism lasting under 2 months. Germline values: CDR1 MNHNS, CDR2 SASEGT. The CDR3 spans 15 residues. The V gene lost 5 bases and the J gene lost 8 bases, with 18 bases spanning the gap. Study results and caveats: The blood repertoire included most of the expanded thyroid clonotypes above 0.001. Ophthalmopathy was distinguished from stable hyperthyroidism by 13 V-J signatures. The model anticipated ophthalmopathy a median about six months pre-onset.

With regard to this clonotype: Its antigen is as yet unknown.

Amplified regions were TCR beta CDR3 sequences from RNA transcripts. Initially, a first-round RT-PCR of the TCR CDR3 employed the HTBI primer set. TCRdb ran MiXCR on the multiplex PCR reads and lists one entry per CDR3 protein. Of more than 250,000 distinct CDR3 sequences in the sample, roughly 15% were seen once. The V gene is TRBV6-1, the J gene TRBJ1-4; D possibly corresponds to TRBD1 (6 bases). This TCR was recovered from a woman aged 50 to 60 with Graves' hyperthyroidism that later progressed to Graves' ophthalmopathy. The source material was blood. This CDR3 reads CASSPPPGAGEKLFF. The CDR3 DNA follows: TGTGCCAGCAGTCCCCCGCCGGGGGCCGGGGAAAAACTGTTTTTT.